Given below is one TCR beta chain in context. Its specificity is unknown. Quantitative 5'-RACE with molecular barcodes produced the TCR beta libraries. In TCRdb, the 5' RACE reads were re-called with MiXCR into one record per CDR3 protein. This repertoire shows a few hundred thousand distinct CDR3 sequences, around 19% found once; its top ten account for roughly 8%. This sample is drawn from a study of CD8 T cells in ankylosing spondylitis. Study results and limitations: Several of the motif variants were reported before in synovial fluid and blood from reactive arthritis. There was a TCR beta motif, made of 7 to 9 highly homologous variants, that appeared characteristic of ankylosing spondylitis blood. The study looked at matched synovial fluid samples from ankylosing spondylitis patients. Disease-linked clones were reported to be significantly enriched there.

CDR1 is SGHTA, CDR2 FQGNSA, per germline. Trimming took 5 bases from V and 10 from J, leaving 12 bases between them. The CDR3 is made up of 13 amino acids. This sequence originates from a male donor with ankylosing spondylitis or in good health (not recorded which). The chain is built from TRBV7-2 and TRBJ1-6; no clear D gene. Sample: blood, either unsorted or a sorted T cell fraction (not recorded which). CDR3 residues: CASSPRMDSPLHF. CDR3 DNA: TGTGCCAGCAGCCCCCGGATGGACTCACCCCTCCACTTT. Full variable domain (outside the CDR3, taken from reference TRBV7-2 and TRBJ1-6): GAGVSQSPSNKVTEKGKDVELRCDPISGHTALYWYRQSLGQGLEFLIYFQGNSAPDKSGLPSDRFSAERTGGSVSTLTIQRTQQEDSAVYLCASSPRMDSPLHFGNGTRLTVT.